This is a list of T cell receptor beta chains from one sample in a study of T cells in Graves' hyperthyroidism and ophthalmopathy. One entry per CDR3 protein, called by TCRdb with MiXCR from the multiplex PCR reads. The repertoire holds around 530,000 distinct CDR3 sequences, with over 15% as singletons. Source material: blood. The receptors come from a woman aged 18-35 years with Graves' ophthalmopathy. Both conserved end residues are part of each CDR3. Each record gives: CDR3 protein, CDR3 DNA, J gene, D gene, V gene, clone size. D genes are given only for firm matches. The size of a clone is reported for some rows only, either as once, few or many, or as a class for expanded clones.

CASSLGERSNSPLHF | TGTGCCAGCAGTTTAGGAGAGCGCTCAAATTCACCCCTCCACTTT | TRBJ1-6 | NA | TRBV27 | many
CSVVGTGEVGQYF | TGCAGCGTTGTGGGGACAGGGGAGGTCGGGCAGTATTTT | TRBJ2-3 | TRBD1 | TRBV29-1 | NA
CASSEAGQGYYNEQFF | TGTGCCAGCAGTGAAGCGGGACAGGGATACTACAATGAGCAGTTCTTC | TRBJ2-1 | TRBD1 | TRBV2 | many
CSPKGESTNYGYTF | TGCAGCCCTAAAGGCGAATCAACTAACTATGGCTACACCTTC | TRBJ1-2 | NA | TRBV20-1 | many
CASSSTGTAQYF | TGTGCCAGCAGCTCAACAGGGACTGCCCAGTACTTC | TRBJ2-5 | NA | TRBV7-2 | few
CASSPNARGSTDTQYF | TGTGCCAGCAGCCCGAATGCGAGGGGTTCCACAGATACGCAGTATTTT | TRBJ2-3 | NA | TRBV7-9 | many
CASSLNRGAGTEAFF | TGTGCCAGCAGTTTAAACAGGGGTGCGGGCACTGAAGCTTTCTTT | TRBJ1-1 | TRBD1 | TRBV12-3/TRBV12-4 | few
CASSLTGGKGGELFF | TGTGCCAGCAGTTTAACCGGCGGGAAGGGCGGGGAGCTGTTTTTT | TRBJ2-2 | NA | TRBV28 | NA
CASSSTGIGGQFF | TGTGCCAGCAGTTCGACAGGGATTGGTGGGCAGTTCTTC | TRBJ2-1 | TRBD1 | TRBV28 | NA
CASSQGFGAPSEAFF | TGCGCCAGCAGCCAAGGTTTTGGGGCGCCTAGTGAAGCTTTCTTT | TRBJ1-1 | NA | TRBV4-1 | NA
CATTPRGTSGNTIYF | TGTGCCACTACCCCGCGGGGAACCTCTGGAAACACCATATATTTT | TRBJ1-3 | NA | TRBV19 | NA
CASSVAGTSNTGELFF | TGTGCCAGCAGCGTAGCCGGGACTTCGAACACCGGGGAGCTGTTTTTT | TRBJ2-2 | NA | TRBV9 | NA
CASSYSASGGGEQFF | TGTGCCAGCAGTTATTCGGCTAGCGGGGGTGGTGAGCAGTTCTTC | TRBJ2-1 | TRBD2 | TRBV6-2/TRBV6-3 | NA
CASSPRDVRYQETQYF | TGTGCCAGCAGCCCGAGGGACGTTCGGTACCAAGAGACCCAGTACTTC | TRBJ2-5 | NA | TRBV5-4 | NA
CASSEIAGAGVSYNEQFF | TGTGCCAGCAGCGAGATAGCGGGAGCAGGGGTTAGCTACAATGAGCAGTTCTTC | TRBJ2-1 | TRBD2 | TRBV3-1 | many
CAWSVEGVGYTF | TGTGCCTGGAGTGTCGAGGGAGTCGGCTACACCTTC | TRBJ1-2 | NA | TRBV30 | NA
CAGDRGQNYGYTF | TGCGCTGGGGACAGGGGGCAGAACTATGGCTACACCTTC | TRBJ1-2 | TRBD1 | TRBV30 | NA
CASSLAQWRSSYNEQFF | TGTGCCAGCAGCTTAGCGCAGTGGCGGAGCTCCTACAATGAGCAGTTCTTC | TRBJ2-1 | NA | TRBV7-2 | NA
CASGGRAPVPGLAGGPTDTQYF | TGCGCCAGCGGCGGCAGGGCCCCAGTCCCGGGACTAGCGGGGGGCCCCACAGATACGCAGTATTTT | TRBJ2-3 | TRBD2 | TRBV5-1 | NA
CASSLIPGALFYEQYF | TGTGCCAGCAGTTTAATCCCAGGGGCGCTTTTCTACGAGCAGTACTTC | TRBJ2-7 | NA | TRBV27 | few
CASSYSSSGAETQYF | TGTGCCAGCAGTTACTCTAGTAGCGGGGCGGAGACCCAGTACTTC | TRBJ2-5 | TRBD2 | TRBV6-2/TRBV6-3 | NA
CASSYSGGRIQPQHF | TGTGCCAGCAGTTACTCGGGGGGGCGGATTCAGCCCCAGCATTTT | TRBJ1-5 | NA | TRBV6-2/TRBV6-3 | few
CASSQGRGQGARSNSPLHF | TGTGCCAGCAGCCAAGGGCGGGGGCAGGGGGCTAGATCTAATTCACCCCTCCACTTT | TRBJ1-6 | TRBD1 | TRBV2 | NA
CASSKGQGSQPQHF | TGTGCCAGTAGTAAGGGACAGGGCAGTCAGCCCCAGCATTTT | TRBJ1-5 | TRBD1 | TRBV19 | NA
CASSVDPAYNEQFF | TGTGCCAGCAGCGTAGACCCCGCCTACAATGAGCAGTTCTTC | TRBJ2-1 | NA | TRBV9 | few
CASSPPGVRTEAFF | TGTGCCAGTAGTCCCCCAGGGGTAAGAACTGAAGCTTTCTTT | TRBJ1-1 | NA | TRBV19 | NA
CASSVGSGQIHGYTF | TGTGCCAGCAGCGTAGGTTCCGGACAGATTCACGGCTACACCTTC | TRBJ1-2 | NA | TRBV9 | NA